One TCR beta chain is described in this entry. Its antigen is unknown. The same CDR3 arises from other DNA sequences in this sample as well. Generated by immunoSEQ multiplex PCR, the TCRdb table keeps only in-frame clones and is missing some. The repertoire includes roughly 31,000 clones, 70% to 85% of them detected once, and approximately 4.3% sits in the top ten. This specimen belongs to a study of PD-1 blockade in classical Hodgkin lymphoma. The germline V gene encodes CDR1 SGDLS and CDR2 YYNGEE. Trimming removed 2 bases from V and 1 base from J, with 15 bases in between. The CDR3 sequence is 17 residues long. Following autologous stem cell transplantation, relapse occurred in every patient, and exposure to brentuximab vedotin varied. Findings and caveats of the study: With CD4+ cells, TCR diversity rose significantly by C4D1, but not with CD8+ cells.

This clonotype originated in a human donor with classical Hodgkin lymphoma. The rearrangement uses TRBV9 and TRBJ2-2; no reliable D call. The sequencing used peripheral blood mononuclear cells (PBMCs), collected before the second cycle of nivolumab. CDR3 sequence reads: CASSVSQTRRNTGELFF. DNA for the CDR3: TGTGCCAGCAGCGTTAGCCAGACGCGGCGGAACACCGGGGAGCTGTTTTTT.